Given below is one T cell receptor (beta chain) in context. Germline values: CDR1 SGHVS, CDR2 FQNEAQ. Trimming shortened V by 5 bases and J by 6 bases, and 23 bases separated the two germline ends. The length of the CDR3 is 16 residues. With 60 Vbeta and 13 Jbeta primers, the PCR was carried out. The table came from immunoSEQ multiplex PCR; TCRdb's copy has only in-frame clones and leaves some out. The sample lists around 130,000 clones, 75% to 85% occurring once. This entry belongs to a study of cytomegalovirus exposure and HLA in healthy donors. The specimen was PBMCs. The TCR was taken from a woman younger than 30 in good health and CMV-seropositive. The chain uses TRBV7-8 and TRBJ2-7; tentative D call: TRBD2 (6 bases). Here the CDR3 reads CASSRGTAGLPGEQYF. The CDR3 nucleotides read TGTGCCAGCAGCAGGGGAACCGCGGGACTCCCAGGCGAGCAGTACTTC. Supplemented by reference TRBV7-8 and TRBJ2-7, the full variable domain reads GAGVSQSPRYKVAKRGQDVALRCDPISGHVSLFWYQQALGQGPEFLTYFQNEAQLDKSGLPSDRFFAERPEGSVSTLKIQRTQQEDSAVYLCASSRGTAGLPGEQYFGPGTRLTVT.